This TCR beta chain was sequenced for a study of blood T cells in healthy people across ages. Findings of the study overall: Both higher diversity and more naive CD4+ cells marked long-lived donors when set against aged donors.

A second PCR of roughly 7 to 11 cycles used a sample-barcoded 5' primer and a J-beta primer mix. TCRdb reprocessed the 5' RACE reads with MiXCR, giving one entry per CDR3 protein. The sample includes about 900,000 distinct CDR3 sequences, 55% to 65% of them seen just once. Comments on this clonotype: Its antigen is undetermined.

Between the trimmed V and J ends, which lost 4 bases and 7 bases, there was a span of 7 bases. Per the germline V gene, CDR1 is MGHDK and CDR2 is SYGVNS. The CDR3 totals 12 residues. Each donor supplied roughly 10 milliliters of peripheral blood. The chain uses TRBV25-1 and TRBJ1-4; D is uncertain. The sequenced sample was blood. The TCR comes from a man in his thirties or forties in good health. The CDR3 DNA is TGTGCCAGCAGTGTCGAAAGTGAAAAACTGTTTTTT. Amino acids: CASSVESEKLFF.